The 8 T cell receptor beta chains reported below all come from one sample, sequenced in a study of T-cell memory formation after mild COVID-19. TCRdb reprocessed the 5' RACE reads with MiXCR, giving one entry per CDR3 protein. The sample carries about 430,000 distinct CDR3 sequences, 18% recorded once. The sample comprised PBMCs or a T cell subset sorted from them (not recorded which). The receptors here all came from a man between 18 and 29 years old who had mild COVID-19 (a few samples of this study predate the infection). Cell type and time point are not known.

This clonotype was detected many times. The rearrangement joins TRBV4-3 to TRBJ2-7; 8 bases agree with TRBD2. Germline CDR1 is LGHNA and CDR2 is YSLEER. The CDR3 consists of 16 residues. V shed 0 bases and J 2 bases; nucleotides not matched to a gene: 6. In DNA form, the CDR3 reads TGCGCCAGCAGCCAAGAAGTCAGCGGGGGAACCTACGAGCAGTACTTC. The encoded protein is CASSQEVSGGTYEQYF.

This clonotype was observed a handful of times. J is TRBJ1-2 and V is TRBV6-5, with D perhaps matching TRBD1 (6 bases). This CDR3 is 15 amino acids long. The V and J ends lost 0 bases and 5 bases respectively, with 13 bases between them. In germline, CDR1 is MNHEY, CDR2 SVGAGI. CDR3 coding DNA: TGTGCCAGCAGTTACTCGGAACAGGGCCTTTATGGCTACACCTTC. It encodes CASSYSEQGLYGYTF.

The chain links TRBV7-9 to TRBJ2-1; D may correspond to TRBD1 or TRBD2 (5 bases each). CDR1 and CDR2 from the germline V gene are SEHNR and FQNEAQ (reference sequence). The CDR3 runs 12 residues. Trimming took 5 bases from V and 6 from J, leaving 8 bases between them. CDR3 DNA sequence: TGTGCCAGCAGCGTGGGACCCAATGAGCAGTTCTTC. Translated: CASSVGPNEQFF.

This clonotype showed up just a few times. The chain recombines TRBV7-3 with TRBJ1-1; D is perhaps TRBD1 (6 bases). The germline CDR1 and CDR2 sequences are SGHTA and FQGTGA. The CDR3 is made up of 14 amino acids. With 5 bases removed from V and 5 bases from J, the gap between germline ends came to 15 bases. Here the CDR3 DNA reads TGTGCCAGCAGCCAAGGGGGGGGAAGGACTGAAGCTTTCTTT. Translated: CASSQGGGRTEAFF. The whole variable domain, filled in from reference TRBV7-3 and TRBJ1-1, reads GAGVSQTPSNKVTEKGKYVELRCDPISGHTALYWYRQSLGQGPEFLIYFQGTGAADDSGLPNDRFFAVRPEGSVSTLKIQRTERGDSAVYLCASSQGGGRTEAFFGQGTRLTVV.

This chain uses TRBV30 with TRBJ2-7; 7 bases line up with TRBD1. The CDR3 covers 13 residues. Germline V gene lookup returns CDR1 GTSNPN and CDR2 SVGIG (reference sequence). The ends lost 2 bases at V and 6 bases at J; junction bases unmatched: 7. CDR3 residues: CAWSLTGHGEQYF. The DNA of the CDR3 is TGTGCCTGGAGTCTGACAGGGCACGGCGAGCAGTACTTC.

This clonotype was detected only a few times. The chain recombines TRBV11-3 with TRBJ2-1; the D is unclear. The CDR3 has 13 residues. V was pared by 5 bases and J by 9 bases, with 14 bases between. From germline, CDR1 is SGHNT and CDR2 YENEEA. CDR3 loop: CASSLDGLGEQFF. CDR3 sequence (DNA): TGTGCCAGCAGCCTGGACGGTCTCGGTGAGCAGTTCTTC.

The table lists this clonotype with many counts. The chain is built from TRBV5-1 and TRBJ1-6, with 9 bases matching TRBD1. Germline values: CDR1 SGHRS, CDR2 YFSETQ. With V trimmed by 0 bases and J by 7 bases, 8 bases remained unmatched. This CDR3 is 17 amino acids long. The CDR3 region has the DNA TGCGCCAGCAGCTTGGCACCCGCGACAGGGGGAAATTCACCCCTCCACTTT. This codes for CASSLAPATGGNSPLHF.

This clonotype was seen a few times. The V and J genes are TRBV20-1 and TRBJ1-5; 9 positions agree with TRBD1. With 6 bases clipped from V and 6 bases from J, the junction kept 9 bases outside the gene matches. This CDR3 has 14 amino acids. CDR1 and CDR2 from the germline V gene are DFQATT and SNEGSKA (reference sequence). The DNA of the CDR3 is TGCAGTGCAGTTAGACAGGGGGACGGTCAGCCCCAGCATTTT. It is translated as CSAVRQGDGQPQHF.